What follows is one T cell receptor (beta chain) and its context. What this receptor recognizes is not known. No per-base quality is available; no much larger clone lies one base away. The time point tag for this specimen amounts to: cells obtained before transplantation from donor or recipient. CD3+CD4+ and CD3+CD8+ populations were FACS-sorted from unstimulated pre-transplant donor and recipient cells taken from spleen or lymph nodes. This entry belongs to a study of graft-versus-host responses after intestinal transplantation (dated by TCRdb to the early 2020s). Study-level background: The transplants that recipients got were multivisceral, liver-intestinal, or isolated intestinal. After intestinal transplantation, graft-versus-host and host-versus-graft alloreactive T cell clones in the graft, circulation and bone marrow were tracked using bulk TCR-beta CDR3 sequencing. Rather than being sequenced by the commercial service, samples from a few later patients were sequenced in-house on an Illumina MiSeq and processed with MiXCR. The cohort enrolled about two dozen intestinal transplant recipients including one retransplant, and a few patients lacking pretransplant specimens were excluded. All recipients received anti-thymocyte globulin induction followed by maintenance tacrolimus and steroids for 3 to 4 years. To identify alloreactive clones, pre-transplant mixed lymphocyte reaction products were sequenced and then compared with unstimulated pre-transplant donor and recipient T cells. Donor T cell macrochimerism was defined as a peak of at least 4% donor T cells among recipient peripheral blood mononuclear cells. On the study overall, not on this receptor specifically: GvH clones were found in recipient bone marrow, and some of the GvH clones appeared earlier in ileal mucosa or blood, which is consistent with an intestinal mucosal origin. Patients with donor T cell macrochimerism had high GvH to HvG T cell clonal ratios in their allografts. Peak levels of circulating GvH clones were associated with declines in HvG clones early after transplant. The relatively low number and heterogeneity of intestinal transplant patients limited the conclusions.

The receptor library was made with the immunoSEQ multiplex PCR assay. For most patients, genomic DNA was isolated with the Qiagen DNeasy Blood and Tissue Kit and shipped frozen to Adaptive Biotechnologies for TCR sequencing. For most patients, high-throughput TCR-beta CDR3 sequencing of genomic DNA was performed by Adaptive Biotechnologies. On the study's bioinformatics: TCR sequencing data for around 20 patients were retrieved from Adaptive's ImmunoSEQ software; a few other patients were processed with MiXCR and VDJtools. To correct CD4 versus CD8 sorting errors, any sequence found in both subsets at a frequency ratio below 5:1 was removed. CDR3 nucleotide sequences shared by donor and recipient were removed because the origin of these sequences could not be assigned. To count as alloreactive, a clone needed at least 2-fold expansion over unstimulated cells and a minimum CFSE-low frequency of 0.002% (template counts) or 0.001% (read counts). Clones were considered mappable if detected in sequenced pre-transplant spleen, lymph node, or MLR CFSE-low populations of the donor or recipient. The cumulative frequency of alloreactive clones was calculated as a percentage of all sequences, weighted by copy number. TCRdb took this table from immuneACCESS and kept in-frame rearrangements with V and J called. Such tables lack part of the clones; where checked against another copy, unresolved V genes explain under half of the gap, and the rest is unexplained. V and J calls plus clone size are reproduced from that table; the DNA served to infer D and trimming. In all, the sample holds some 87,000 clones, and just under 95% of those were seen once. The top ten hold about 0.29% of the sample.

The germline V gene sets CDR1 to SGHTS and CDR2 to YDEGEE. The germline V and J ends show losses of 5 bases and 2 bases respectively, and no gene match explains 8 bases of the junction. From the cysteine up to the phenylalanine, the CDR3 has a length of 15 residues. Kept here is only the CDR3 DNA, which spans 45 bases and is read in frame from base 1. Sequenced material: unstimulated CD4+ T cells sorted from spleen or lymph node cells, taken before intestinal transplant. The chain couples TRBV5-8 to TRBJ2-7; TRBD1 matches 9 bases in the middle. The sequence was obtained from a human donor who received an intestinal transplant. DNA sequence: TGTGCCAGCAGAACGCGACAGGGGGGCGCCTACGAGCAGTACTTC. It is translated as CASRTRQGGAYEQYF.